The next 9 T cell receptor beta chains were all read from a single sample in a study of blood T cells in healthy people across ages. Through a sample-barcoded 5' primer and a J-beta primer mix, a second PCR was run for roughly 6 to 11 cycles. TCRdb re-called the 5' RACE reads through MiXCR, storing one row per CDR3 protein. The sample consists of roughly 1,700,000 distinct CDR3 sequences, approximately 28% of them appearing once. What was sequenced was blood. Receptors originate from a woman between 25 and 40 years old in good health.

V usage is TRBV12-3 or TRBV12-4 and J usage is TRBJ1-1; D uncertain. Trimming took 3 bases from V and 1 from J, leaving 6 bases between them. The CDR3 extends over 13 amino acids. In DNA, the CDR3 is TGTGCCAGCAGTTTCTGGGGGAACACTGAAGCTTTCTTT. Its translation: CASSFWGNTEAFF.

The chain links TRBV5-1 to TRBJ2-1, with D unresolved. This CDR3 spans 14 amino acids. In germline, CDR1 is SGHRS, CDR2 YFSETQ. Trimming took 1 base from V and 9 from J, leaving 14 bases between them. The CDR3 bases are TGCGCCAGCAGCTTGAGGGATTTGCGGCTTGAGCAGTTCTTC. This gives the protein CASSLRDLRLEQFF.

This clonotype was detected ten times or more. The genes are TRBV7-9 and TRBJ2-1; D is perhaps TRBD1 (6 bases). V was pared by 5 bases and J by 5 bases, with 16 bases between. This CDR3 has 15 residues. CDR1 is SEHNR and CDR2 is FQNEAQ in the germline V gene (reference sequence). The CDR3 DNA follows: TGTGCCAGCAGCCCTATTGCAGGGGTACACAATGAGCAGTTCTTC. Translated, it gives CASSPIAGVHNEQFF.

The chain combines TRBV14 with TRBJ2-5, with D possibly being TRBD1 (5 bases). CDR1 SGHDN and CDR2 FVKESK come from the germline V gene. The CDR3 totals 15 residues. V was pared by 0 bases and J by 2 bases, with 10 bases between. CDR3 protein: CASSQEHKGQETQYF. The CDR3 bases are TGTGCCAGCAGCCAAGAACACAAGGGGCAAGAGACCCAGTACTTC.

The chain uses TRBV14 and TRBJ2-1; 8 positions agree with TRBD1. Germline assignment: CDR1 SGHDN and CDR2 FVKESK. The CDR3 runs to 16 residues. J was trimmed by 2 bases and V by 4 bases; bases with no gene match: 7. The CDR3 sequence: CASSPIGQGAYNEQFF. CDR3 nucleotides: TGTGCCAGCAGCCCTATCGGACAGGGAGCCTACAATGAGCAGTTCTTC.

Ten or more counts support this clonotype. The chain carries TRBV5-1 and TRBJ2-1; 10 nucleotides align to TRBD1. CDR1 is SGHRS, CDR2 YFSETQ, per germline. The CDR3 sequence is 15 residues long. V lost 9 bases and J lost 7; bases outside the gene matches: 13. The CDR3 is CATTLPGTGVNEQFF. CDR3 nucleotide sequence: TGCGCCACCACTCTGCCCGGGACAGGGGTAAATGAGCAGTTCTTC.

This clonotype occurred a few times. The chain carries TRBV20-1 and TRBJ2-4; D unclear. The V end was cut by 5 bases, the J end by 13 bases, with 18 bases between. The CDR3 sequence is 12 residues long. From germline, CDR1 is DFQATT and CDR2 SNEGSKA (reference sequence). Written as DNA, the CDR3 is TGCAGTGCTCTAACAGCCGGTGGTGAGCAGTACTTC. This encodes CSALTAGGEQYF.

V usage is TRBV20-1 and J usage is TRBJ2-5; 12 bases line up with TRBD2. The germline V gene encodes CDR1 DFQATT and CDR2 SNEGSKA (reference sequence). The trim removed 4 bases at V and 0 bases at J, leaving 6 bases unmatched. This CDR3 is 16 amino acids long. Here the CDR3 DNA reads TGCAGTGCTAAAGGGACTAGCGGGTTCTACCAAGAGACCCAGTACTTC. Translated, it gives CSAKGTSGFYQETQYF.

This clonotype was counted between two and nine times. The chain carries TRBV12-3 or TRBV12-4 and TRBJ2-4; 10 bases are shared with TRBD1. This CDR3 is 13 amino acids long. Trimming took 4 bases from V and 7 from J; bases not matched to a gene: 1. As DNA, the CDR3 is TGTGCCAGCAGTTCGGGACAGGGGAACATTCAGTACTTC. Protein sequence: CASSSGQGNIQYF.